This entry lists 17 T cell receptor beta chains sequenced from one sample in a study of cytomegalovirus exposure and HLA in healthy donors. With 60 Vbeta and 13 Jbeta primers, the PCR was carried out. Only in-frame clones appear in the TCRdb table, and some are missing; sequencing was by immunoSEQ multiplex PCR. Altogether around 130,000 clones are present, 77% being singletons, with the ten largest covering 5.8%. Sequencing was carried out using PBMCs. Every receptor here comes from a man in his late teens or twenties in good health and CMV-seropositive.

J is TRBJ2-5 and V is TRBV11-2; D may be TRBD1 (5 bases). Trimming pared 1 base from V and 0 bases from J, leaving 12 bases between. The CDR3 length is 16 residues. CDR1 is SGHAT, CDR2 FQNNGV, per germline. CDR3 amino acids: CASSLGRQWDQETQYF. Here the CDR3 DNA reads TGTGCCAGCAGCTTAGGGAGACAGTGGGACCAAGAGACCCAGTACTTC.

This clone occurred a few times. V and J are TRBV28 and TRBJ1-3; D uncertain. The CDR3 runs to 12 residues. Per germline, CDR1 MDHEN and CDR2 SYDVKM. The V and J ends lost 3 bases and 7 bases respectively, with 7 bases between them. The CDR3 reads CASSLSGNTIYF. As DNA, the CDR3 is TGTGCCAGCAGTTTGTCGGGGAACACCATATATTTT.

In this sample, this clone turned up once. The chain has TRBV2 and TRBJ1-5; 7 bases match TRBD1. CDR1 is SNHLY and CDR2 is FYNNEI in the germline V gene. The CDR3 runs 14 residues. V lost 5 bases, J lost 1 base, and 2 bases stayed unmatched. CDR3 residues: CASSRQGSNQPQHF. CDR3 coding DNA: TGTGCCAGCAGTAGACAGGGCAGCAATCAGCCCCAGCATTTT.

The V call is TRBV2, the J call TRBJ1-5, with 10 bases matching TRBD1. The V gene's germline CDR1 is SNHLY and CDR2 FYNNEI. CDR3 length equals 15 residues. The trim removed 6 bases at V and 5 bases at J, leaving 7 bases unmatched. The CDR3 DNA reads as TGTGCCAGCAGCTCAAGGACAGGGGGTGATCAGCCCCAGCATTTT. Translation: CASSSRTGGDQPQHF.

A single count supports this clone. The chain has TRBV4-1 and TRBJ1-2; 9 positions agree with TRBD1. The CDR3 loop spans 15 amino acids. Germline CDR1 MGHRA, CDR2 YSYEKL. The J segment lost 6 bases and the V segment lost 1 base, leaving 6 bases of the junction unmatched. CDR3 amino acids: CASSQVGQGIHGYTF. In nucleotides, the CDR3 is TGCGCCAGCAGCCAAGTTGGACAGGGGATCCATGGCTACACCTTC.

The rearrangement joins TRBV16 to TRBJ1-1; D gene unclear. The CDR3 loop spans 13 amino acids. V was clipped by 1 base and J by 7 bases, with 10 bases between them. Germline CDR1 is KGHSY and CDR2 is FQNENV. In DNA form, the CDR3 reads TGTGCCAGCAGCCAATATAACGAGGATGAAGCTTTCTTT. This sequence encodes CASSQYNEDEAFF.

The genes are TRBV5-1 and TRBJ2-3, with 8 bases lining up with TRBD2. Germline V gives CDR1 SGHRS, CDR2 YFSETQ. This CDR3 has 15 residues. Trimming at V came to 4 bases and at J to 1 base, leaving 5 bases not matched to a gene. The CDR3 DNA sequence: TGCGCCAGCAGCCGGGGGGGAAGTGGCACAGATACGCAGTATTTT. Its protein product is CASSRGGSGTDTQYF. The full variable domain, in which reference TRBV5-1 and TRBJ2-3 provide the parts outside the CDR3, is KAGVTQTPRYLIKTRGQQVTLSCSPISGHRSVSWYQQTPGQGLQFLFEYFSETQRNKGNFPGRFSGRQFSNSRSEMNVSTLELGDSALYLCASSRGGSGTDTQYFGPGTRLTVL.

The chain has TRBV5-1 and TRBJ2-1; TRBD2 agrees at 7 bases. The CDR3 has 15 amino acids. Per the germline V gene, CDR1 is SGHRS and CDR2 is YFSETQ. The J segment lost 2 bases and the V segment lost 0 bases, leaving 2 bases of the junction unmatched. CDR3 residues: CASSLGGTTYNEQFF. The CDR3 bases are TGCGCCAGCAGCTTGGGGGGGACTACCTACAATGAGCAGTTCTTC.

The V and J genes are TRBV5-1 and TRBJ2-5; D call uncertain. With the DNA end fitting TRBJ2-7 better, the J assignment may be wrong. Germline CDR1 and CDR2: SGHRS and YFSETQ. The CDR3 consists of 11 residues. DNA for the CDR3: TGCGCCAGCAGCTTGGCCCACGAGCAGTACTTC. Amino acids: CASSLAHEQYF.

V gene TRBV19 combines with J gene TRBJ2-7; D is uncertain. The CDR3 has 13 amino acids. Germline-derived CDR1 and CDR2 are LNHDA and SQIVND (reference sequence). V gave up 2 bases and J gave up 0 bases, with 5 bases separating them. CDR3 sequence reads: CASSITGSYEQYF. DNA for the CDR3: TGTGCCAGTAGTATAACCGGCTCCTACGAGCAGTACTTC.

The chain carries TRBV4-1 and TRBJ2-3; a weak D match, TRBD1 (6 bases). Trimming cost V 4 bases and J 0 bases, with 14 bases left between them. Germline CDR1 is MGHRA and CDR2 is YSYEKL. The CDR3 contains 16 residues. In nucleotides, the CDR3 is TGCGCCAGCAGCCGGGGGTGGGGGCAAAGCACAGATACGCAGTATTTT. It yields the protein CASSRGWGQSTDTQYF.

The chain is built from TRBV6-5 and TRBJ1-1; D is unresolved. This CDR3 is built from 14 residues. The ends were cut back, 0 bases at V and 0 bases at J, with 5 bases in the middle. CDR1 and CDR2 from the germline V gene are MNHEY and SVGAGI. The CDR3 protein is CASSYSNMNTEAFF. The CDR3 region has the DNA TGTGCCAGCAGTTACTCAAATATGAACACTGAAGCTTTCTTT.

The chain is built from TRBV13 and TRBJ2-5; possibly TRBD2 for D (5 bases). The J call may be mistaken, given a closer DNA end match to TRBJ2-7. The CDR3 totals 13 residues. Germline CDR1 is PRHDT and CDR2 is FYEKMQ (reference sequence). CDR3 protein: CASSLALDYEQYF. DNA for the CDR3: TGTGCCAGCAGCTTAGCACTAGACTACGAGCAGTACTTC.

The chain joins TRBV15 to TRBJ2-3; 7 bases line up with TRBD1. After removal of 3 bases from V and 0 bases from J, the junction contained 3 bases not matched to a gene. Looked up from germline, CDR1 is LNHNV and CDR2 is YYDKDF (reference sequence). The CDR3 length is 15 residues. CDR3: CATSRKGASTDTQYF. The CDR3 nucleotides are TGTGCCACCAGCAGGAAGGGGGCGAGCACAGATACGCAGTATTTT.

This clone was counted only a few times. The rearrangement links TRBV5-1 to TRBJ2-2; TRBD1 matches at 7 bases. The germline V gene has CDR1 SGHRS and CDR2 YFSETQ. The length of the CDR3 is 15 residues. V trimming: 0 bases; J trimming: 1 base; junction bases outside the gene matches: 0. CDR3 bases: TGCGCCAGCAGCTTGGCAGGGGGGAACACCGGGGAGCTGTTTTTT. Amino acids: CASSLAGGNTGELFF.

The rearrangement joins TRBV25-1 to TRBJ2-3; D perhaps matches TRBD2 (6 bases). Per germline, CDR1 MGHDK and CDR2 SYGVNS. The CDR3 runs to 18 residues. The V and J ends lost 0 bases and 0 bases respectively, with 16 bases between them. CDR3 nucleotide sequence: TGTGCCAGCAGTGAATATCTCCGGAGGGGACCTAGCACAGATACGCAGTATTTT. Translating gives CASSEYLRRGPSTDTQYF.

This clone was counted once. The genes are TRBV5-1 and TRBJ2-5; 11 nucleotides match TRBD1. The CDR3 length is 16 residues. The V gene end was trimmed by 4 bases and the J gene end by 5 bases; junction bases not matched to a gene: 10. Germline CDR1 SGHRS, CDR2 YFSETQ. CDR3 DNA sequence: TGCGCCAGCAGCACACCCGGGACAGGGGGACGGGAGACCCAGTACTTC. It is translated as CASSTPGTGGRETQYF.